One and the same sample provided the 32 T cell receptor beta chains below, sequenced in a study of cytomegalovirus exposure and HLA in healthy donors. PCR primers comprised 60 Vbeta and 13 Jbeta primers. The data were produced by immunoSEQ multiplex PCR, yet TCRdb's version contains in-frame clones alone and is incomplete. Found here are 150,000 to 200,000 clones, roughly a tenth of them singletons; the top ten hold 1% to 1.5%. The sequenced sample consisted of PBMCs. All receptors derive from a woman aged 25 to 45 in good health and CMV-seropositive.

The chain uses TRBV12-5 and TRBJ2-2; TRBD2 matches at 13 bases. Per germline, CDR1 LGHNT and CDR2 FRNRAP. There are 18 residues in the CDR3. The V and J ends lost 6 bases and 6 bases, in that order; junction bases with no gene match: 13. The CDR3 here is CASGSHLTSGREAGELFF. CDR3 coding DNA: TGTGCTAGTGGCTCCCACCTCACTAGCGGGAGGGAGGCCGGGGAGCTGTTTTTT.

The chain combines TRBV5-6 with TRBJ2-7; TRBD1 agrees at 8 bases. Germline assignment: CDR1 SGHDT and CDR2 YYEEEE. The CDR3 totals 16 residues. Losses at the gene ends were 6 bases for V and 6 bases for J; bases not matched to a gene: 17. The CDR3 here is CASIPTGGSLPPEQYF. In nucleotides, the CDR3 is TGTGCCAGCATTCCAACAGGGGGTAGTTTGCCCCCCGAGCAGTACTTC.

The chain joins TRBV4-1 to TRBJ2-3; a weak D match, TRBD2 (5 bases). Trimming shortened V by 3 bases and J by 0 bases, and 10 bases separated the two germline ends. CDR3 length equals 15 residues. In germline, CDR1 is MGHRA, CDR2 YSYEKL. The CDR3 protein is CASSHGGLSTDTQYF. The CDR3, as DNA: TGCGCCAGCAGCCACGGAGGTCTTAGCACAGATACGCAGTATTTT.

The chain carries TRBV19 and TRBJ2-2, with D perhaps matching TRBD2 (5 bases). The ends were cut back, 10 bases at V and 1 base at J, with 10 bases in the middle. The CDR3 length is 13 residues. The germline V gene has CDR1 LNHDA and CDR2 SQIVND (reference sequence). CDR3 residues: CATLDWNTGELFF. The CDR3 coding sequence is TGTGCCACCCTGGACTGGAACACCGGGGAGCTGTTTTTT.

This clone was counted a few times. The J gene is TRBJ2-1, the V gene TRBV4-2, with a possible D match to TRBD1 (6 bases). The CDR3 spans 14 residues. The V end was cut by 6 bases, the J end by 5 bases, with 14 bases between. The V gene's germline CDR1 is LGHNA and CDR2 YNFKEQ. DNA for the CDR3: TGTGCCAGCAGTTTCCGGGACATTGACAATGAGCAGTTCTTC. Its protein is CASSFRDIDNEQFF.

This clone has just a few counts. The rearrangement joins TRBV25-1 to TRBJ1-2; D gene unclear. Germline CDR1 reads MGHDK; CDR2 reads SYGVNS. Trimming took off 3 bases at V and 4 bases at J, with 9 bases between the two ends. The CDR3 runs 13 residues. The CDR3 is CASSDQSFYGYTF. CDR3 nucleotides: TGTGCCAGCAGTGACCAGTCCTTCTATGGCTACACCTTC.

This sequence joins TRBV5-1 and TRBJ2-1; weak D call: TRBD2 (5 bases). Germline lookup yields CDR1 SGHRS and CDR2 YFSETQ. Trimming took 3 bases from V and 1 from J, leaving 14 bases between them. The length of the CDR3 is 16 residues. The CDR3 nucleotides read TGCGCCAGCAGCTCCTCCTACCGGGATTCCTACAATGAGCAGTTCTTC. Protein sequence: CASSSSYRDSYNEQFF.

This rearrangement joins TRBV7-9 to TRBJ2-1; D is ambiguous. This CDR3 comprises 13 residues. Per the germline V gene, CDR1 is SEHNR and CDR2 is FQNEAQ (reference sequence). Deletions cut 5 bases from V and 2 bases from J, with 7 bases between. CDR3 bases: TGTGCCAGCAGCAGAGGCGCCTACAATGAGCAGTTCTTC. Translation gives CASSRGAYNEQFF.

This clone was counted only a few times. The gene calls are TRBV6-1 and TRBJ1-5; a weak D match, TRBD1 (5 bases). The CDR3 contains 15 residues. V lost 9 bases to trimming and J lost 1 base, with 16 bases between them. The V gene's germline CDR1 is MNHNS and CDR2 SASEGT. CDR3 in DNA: TGTGCCAGGCGGGGGAAACTTTTGAGCAATCAGCCCCAGCATTTT. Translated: CARRGKLLSNQPQHF.

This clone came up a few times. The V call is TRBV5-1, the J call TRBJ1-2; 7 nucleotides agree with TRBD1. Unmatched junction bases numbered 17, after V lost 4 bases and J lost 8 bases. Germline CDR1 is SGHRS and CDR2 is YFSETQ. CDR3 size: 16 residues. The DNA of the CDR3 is TGCGCCAGCAGCGCGGGGGGACAGCCGATTGTGGAGGGCTACACCTTC. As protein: CASSAGGQPIVEGYTF.

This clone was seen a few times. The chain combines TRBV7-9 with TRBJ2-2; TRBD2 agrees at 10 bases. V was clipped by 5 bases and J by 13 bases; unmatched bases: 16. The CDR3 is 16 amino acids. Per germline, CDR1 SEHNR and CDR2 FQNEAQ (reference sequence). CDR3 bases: TGTGCCAGCAGCCCCCCAATACTAGCGGGGCTTGGTGGGCTGTTTTTT. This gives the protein CASSPPILAGLGGLFF.

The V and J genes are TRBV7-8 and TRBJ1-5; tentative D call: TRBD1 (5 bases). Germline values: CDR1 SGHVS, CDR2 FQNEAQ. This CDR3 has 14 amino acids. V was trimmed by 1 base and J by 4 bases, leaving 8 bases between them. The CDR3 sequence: CASSLGRGNQPQHF. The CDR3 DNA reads TGTGCCAGCAGCTTAGGACGGGGGAATCAGCCCCAGCATTTT. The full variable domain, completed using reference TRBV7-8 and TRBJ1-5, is GAGVSQSPRYKVAKRGQDVALRCDPISGHVSLFWYQQALGQGPEFLTYFQNEAQLDKSGLPSDRFFAERPEGSVSTLKIQRTQQEDSAVYLCASSLGRGNQPQHFGDGTRLSIL.

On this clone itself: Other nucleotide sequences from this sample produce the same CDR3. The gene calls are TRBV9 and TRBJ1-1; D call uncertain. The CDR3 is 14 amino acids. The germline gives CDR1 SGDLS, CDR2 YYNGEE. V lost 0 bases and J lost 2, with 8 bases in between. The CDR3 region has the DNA TGTGCCAGCAGCGTAGTTGGAGTCAACACTGAAGCTTTCTTT. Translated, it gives CASSVVGVNTEAFF.

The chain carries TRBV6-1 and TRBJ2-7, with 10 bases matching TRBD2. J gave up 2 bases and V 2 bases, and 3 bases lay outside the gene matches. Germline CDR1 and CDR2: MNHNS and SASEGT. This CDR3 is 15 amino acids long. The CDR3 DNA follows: TGTGCCAGCAGTGAATCTCTAGCGGGGGCCTACGAGCAGTACTTC. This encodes CASSESLAGAYEQYF.

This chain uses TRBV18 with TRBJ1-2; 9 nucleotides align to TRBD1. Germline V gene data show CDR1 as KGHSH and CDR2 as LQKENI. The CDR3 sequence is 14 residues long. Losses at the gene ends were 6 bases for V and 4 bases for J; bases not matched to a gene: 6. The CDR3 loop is CASSAQGASYGYTF. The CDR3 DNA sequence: TGTGCCAGCTCCGCACAGGGGGCCTCCTATGGCTACACCTTC.

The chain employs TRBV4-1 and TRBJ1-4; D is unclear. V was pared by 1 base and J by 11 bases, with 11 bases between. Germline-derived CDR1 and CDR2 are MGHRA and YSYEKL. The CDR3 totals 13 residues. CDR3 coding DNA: TGCGCCAGCAGCCAAGGAGGTGGCGGGAAACTGTTTTTT. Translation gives CASSQGGGGKLFF.

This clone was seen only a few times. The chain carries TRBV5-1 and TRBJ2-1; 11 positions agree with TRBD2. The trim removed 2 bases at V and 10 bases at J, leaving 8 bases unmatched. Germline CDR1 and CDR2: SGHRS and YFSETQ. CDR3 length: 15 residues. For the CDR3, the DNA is TGCGCCAGCAGCTTTGGGACTAGCGGATTGGGCGAGCAGTTCTTC. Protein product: CASSFGTSGLGEQFF.

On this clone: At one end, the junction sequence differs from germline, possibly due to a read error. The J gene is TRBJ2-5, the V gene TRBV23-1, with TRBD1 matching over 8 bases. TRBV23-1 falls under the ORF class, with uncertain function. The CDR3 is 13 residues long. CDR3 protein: CASSQDRGEIQYF. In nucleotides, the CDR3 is TGCGCCAGCAGTCAAGACAGGGGAGAGATCCAGTACTTC.

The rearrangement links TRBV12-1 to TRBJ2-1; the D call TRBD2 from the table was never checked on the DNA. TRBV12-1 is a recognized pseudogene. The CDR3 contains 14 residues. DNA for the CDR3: TGTGCCAGCACCCCGCTTGCGCTATACAATGAGCAGTTCTTC. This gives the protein CASTPLALYNEQFF.

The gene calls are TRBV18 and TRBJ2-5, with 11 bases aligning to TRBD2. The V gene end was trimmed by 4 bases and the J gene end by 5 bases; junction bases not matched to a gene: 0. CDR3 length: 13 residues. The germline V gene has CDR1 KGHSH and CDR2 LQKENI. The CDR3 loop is CASSRLAGETQYF. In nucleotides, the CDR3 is TGTGCCAGCTCACGACTAGCGGGGGAGACCCAGTACTTC.

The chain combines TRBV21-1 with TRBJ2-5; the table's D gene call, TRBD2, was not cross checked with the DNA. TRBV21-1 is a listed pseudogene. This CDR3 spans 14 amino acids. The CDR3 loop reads CASSGEARPRTQYF. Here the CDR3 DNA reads TGTGCCAGCAGCGGAGAGGCGCGACCCAGGACCCAGTACTTC.

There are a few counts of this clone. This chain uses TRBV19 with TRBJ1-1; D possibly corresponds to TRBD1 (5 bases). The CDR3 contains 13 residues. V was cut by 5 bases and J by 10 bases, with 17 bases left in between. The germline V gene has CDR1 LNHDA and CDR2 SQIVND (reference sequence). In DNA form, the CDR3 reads TGTGCCAGTAGTTCATCAGGGATCCTGGGAGCTTTCTTT. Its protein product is CASSSSGILGAFF.

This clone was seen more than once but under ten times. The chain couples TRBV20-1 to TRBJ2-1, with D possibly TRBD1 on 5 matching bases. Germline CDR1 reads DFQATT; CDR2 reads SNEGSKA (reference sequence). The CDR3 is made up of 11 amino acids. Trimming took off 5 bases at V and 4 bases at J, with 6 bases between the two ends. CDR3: CSAYRYNEQFF. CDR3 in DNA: TGCAGTGCTTACAGGTACAATGAGCAGTTCTTC.

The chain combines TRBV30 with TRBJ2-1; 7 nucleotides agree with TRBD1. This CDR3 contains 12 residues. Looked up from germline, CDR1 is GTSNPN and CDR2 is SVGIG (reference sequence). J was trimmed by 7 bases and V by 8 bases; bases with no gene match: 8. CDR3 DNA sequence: TGTGCCAGCCACAGGGGCGAAAATGAGCAGTTCTTC. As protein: CASHRGENEQFF.

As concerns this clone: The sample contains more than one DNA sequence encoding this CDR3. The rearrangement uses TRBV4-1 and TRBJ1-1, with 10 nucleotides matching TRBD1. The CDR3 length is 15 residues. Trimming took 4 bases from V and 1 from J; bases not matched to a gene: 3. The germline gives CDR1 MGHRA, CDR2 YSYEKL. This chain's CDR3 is CASSPGQGPNTEAFF. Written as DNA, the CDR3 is TGCGCCAGCAGCCCGGGACAGGGGCCGAACACTGAAGCTTTCTTT.

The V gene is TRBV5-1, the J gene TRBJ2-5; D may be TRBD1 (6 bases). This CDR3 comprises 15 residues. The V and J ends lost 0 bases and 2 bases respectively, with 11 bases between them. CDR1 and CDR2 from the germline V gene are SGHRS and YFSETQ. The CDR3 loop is CASSLDPTGQETQYF. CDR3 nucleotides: TGCGCCAGCAGCTTGGACCCGACAGGACAAGAGACCCAGTACTTC.

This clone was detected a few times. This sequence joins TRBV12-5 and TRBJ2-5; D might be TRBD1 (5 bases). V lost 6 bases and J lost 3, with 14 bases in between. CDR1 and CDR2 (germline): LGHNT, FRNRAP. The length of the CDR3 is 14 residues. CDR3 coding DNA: TGTGCTAGTGGCGACATTGACAGAGAAGAGACCCAGTACTTC. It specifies CASGDIDREETQYF.

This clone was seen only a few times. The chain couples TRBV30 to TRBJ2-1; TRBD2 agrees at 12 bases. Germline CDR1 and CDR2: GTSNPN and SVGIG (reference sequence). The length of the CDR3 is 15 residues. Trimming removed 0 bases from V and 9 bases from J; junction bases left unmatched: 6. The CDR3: CAWSVALAGGGEQFF. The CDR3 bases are TGTGCCTGGAGTGTTGCACTAGCGGGAGGAGGTGAGCAGTTCTTC.

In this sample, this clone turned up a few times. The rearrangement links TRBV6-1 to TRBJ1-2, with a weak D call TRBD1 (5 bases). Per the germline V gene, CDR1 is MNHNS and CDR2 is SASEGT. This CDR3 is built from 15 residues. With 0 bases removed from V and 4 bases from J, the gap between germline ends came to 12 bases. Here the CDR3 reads CASSEALGAFYGYTF. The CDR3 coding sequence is TGTGCCAGCAGTGAAGCTTTAGGGGCATTCTATGGCTACACCTTC.

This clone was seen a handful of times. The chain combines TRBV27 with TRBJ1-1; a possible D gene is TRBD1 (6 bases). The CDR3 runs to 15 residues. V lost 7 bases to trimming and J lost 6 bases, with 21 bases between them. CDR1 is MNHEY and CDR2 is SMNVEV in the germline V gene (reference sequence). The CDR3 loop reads CASKRFRQDNAEAFF. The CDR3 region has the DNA TGTGCCAGCAAGAGATTCAGACAGGATAACGCTGAAGCTTTCTTT.

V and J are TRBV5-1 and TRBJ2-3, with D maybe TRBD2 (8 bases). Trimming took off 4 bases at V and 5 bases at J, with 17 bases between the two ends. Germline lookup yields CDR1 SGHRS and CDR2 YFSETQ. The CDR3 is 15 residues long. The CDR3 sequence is CASSRGGGGEDTQYF. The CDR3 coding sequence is TGCGCCAGCAGCCGGGGGGGAGGGGGCGAAGATACGCAGTATTTT.

The CDR3 region is CASSQAPETVYGYTF. The CDR3 region has the DNA TGCGCCAGCAGCCAAGCTCCCGAAACGGTCTATGGCTACACCTTC. The chain recombines TRBV4-1 with TRBJ1-2; D ambiguous. With 1 base removed from V and 4 bases from J, the gap between germline ends came to 13 bases. CDR1 MGHRA and CDR2 YSYEKL come from the germline V gene. CDR3 length: 15 amino acids.